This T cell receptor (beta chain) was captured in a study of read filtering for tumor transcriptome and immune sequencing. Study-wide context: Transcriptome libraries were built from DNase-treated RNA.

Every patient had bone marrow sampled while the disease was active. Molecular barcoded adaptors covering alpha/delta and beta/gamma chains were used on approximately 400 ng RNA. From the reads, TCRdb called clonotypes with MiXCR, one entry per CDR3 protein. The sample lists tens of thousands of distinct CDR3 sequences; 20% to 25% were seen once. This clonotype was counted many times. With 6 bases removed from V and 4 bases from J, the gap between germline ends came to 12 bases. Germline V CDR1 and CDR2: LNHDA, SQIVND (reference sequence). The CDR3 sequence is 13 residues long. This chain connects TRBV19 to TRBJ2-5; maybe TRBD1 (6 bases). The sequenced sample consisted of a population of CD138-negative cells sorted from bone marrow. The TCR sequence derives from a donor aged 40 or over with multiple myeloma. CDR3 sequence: CASSKQGRETQYF. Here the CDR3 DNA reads TGTGCCAGTAGCAAACAGGGACGAGAGACCCAGTACTTC. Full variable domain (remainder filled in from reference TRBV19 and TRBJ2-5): DGGITQSPKYLFRKEGQNVTLSCEQNLNHDAMYWYRQDPGQGLRLIYYSQIVNDFQKGDIAEGYSVSREKKESFPLTVTSAQKNPTAFYLCASSKQGRETQYFGPGTRLLVL.